Presented here are 11 T cell receptor beta chains from one specimen sequenced in a study of CD8 T cells in Susac syndrome. Roughly 0.45 to 1 ug RNA was reverse transcribed with random hexamers. Each CDR3 protein is one row after TCRdb ran MiXCR on the immunoSEQ multiplex PCR reads. The sample yields approximately 180,000 distinct CDR3 sequences, 90% to 95% seen once. Sequencing was done on a sample of CD4+ T cells from PBMCs. Receptors originate from a human donor with multiple sclerosis.

In this sample, this clonotype turned up a few times. This chain links TRBV13 with TRBJ2-1; D is tentatively TRBD1 or TRBD2 (5 bases each). V was trimmed by 5 bases and J by 0 bases, leaving 14 bases between them. Per the germline V gene, CDR1 is PRHDT and CDR2 is FYEKMQ (reference sequence). This CDR3 contains 16 residues. As DNA, the CDR3 is TGTGCCAGCAGCCCCAACCCGGGGCTCTCCTACAATGAGCAGTTCTTC. Protein sequence: CASSPNPGLSYNEQFF.

The chain is built from TRBV18 and TRBJ2-7; D gene ambiguous. Trimming cost V 3 bases and J 1 base, with 4 bases left between them. Germline loops: CDR1 KGHSH, CDR2 LQKENI. The CDR3 has 12 residues. Here the CDR3 reads CASSPVSYEQYF. CDR3 nucleotides: TGTGCCAGCTCACCGGTATCCTACGAGCAGTACTTC.

This sequence joins TRBV5-5 and TRBJ1-2; no firm D call. The CDR3 extends over 12 amino acids. Per the germline V gene, CDR1 is SGHKS and CDR2 is YYEKEE (reference sequence). V was clipped by 1 base and J by 10 bases, with 11 bases between them. This chain's CDR3 is CASSLSSQAYTF. The CDR3 nucleotides are TGTGCCAGCAGCTTGTCGAGCCAGGCCTACACCTTC.

V is TRBV7-2 and J is TRBJ2-2; 7 positions match TRBD2. V lost 8 bases, J lost 4 bases, and 10 bases stayed unmatched. This CDR3 contains 15 residues. In germline, CDR1 is SGHTA, CDR2 FQGNSA. CDR3 nucleotide sequence: TGTGCCAGCGGTCGGCTAGCGGAGCCCACCGGGGAGCTGTTTTTT. As protein: CASGRLAEPTGELFF.

This CDR3 reads CAGLAGATQETQYF. The CDR3 bases are TGTGCCGGTTTAGCGGGAGCCACCCAAGAGACCCAGTACTTC. The chain is built from TRBV2 and TRBJ2-5, with 9 bases matching TRBD2. This CDR3 region has 14 residues. The V gene end was trimmed by 11 bases and the J gene end by 1 base; junction bases not matched to a gene: 8. Germline CDR1 SNHLY, CDR2 FYNNEI.

This clonotype was counted between two and nine times. This chain joins TRBV6-6 and TRBJ2-5, with 8 bases fitting TRBD1. CDR1 is MNHNY and CDR2 is SVGAGI in the germline V gene (reference sequence). CDR3 length: 15 amino acids. V trimming: 4 bases; J trimming: 5 bases; junction bases outside the gene matches: 9. CDR3 sequence reads: CASSSGQGAYETQYF. The CDR3 nucleotides read TGTGCCAGCAGTTCCGGACAGGGAGCCTATGAGACCCAGTACTTC.

A single count supports this clonotype. V is TRBV14 and J is TRBJ1-2, with a possible D match to TRBD1 (5 bases). This CDR3 is 14 amino acids long. Germline assignment: CDR1 SGHDN and CDR2 FVKESK. V was pared by 0 bases and J by 5 bases, with 10 bases between. The CDR3 reads CASSQEGQGYGYTF. CDR3 nucleotide sequence: TGTGCCAGCAGCCAAGAGGGGCAGGGTTATGGCTACACCTTC.

The genes are TRBV7-8 and TRBJ2-5; 8 bases line up with TRBD1. CDR3 length equals 14 residues. J was trimmed by 2 bases and V by 3 bases; bases with no gene match: 2. CDR1 and CDR2 from the germline V gene are SGHVS and FQNEAQ. The CDR3 here is CASSLTGVQETQYF. CDR3 bases: TGTGCCAGCAGCTTGACAGGGGTTCAAGAGACCCAGTACTTC.

The genes are TRBV24-1 and TRBJ2-5; D is ambiguous. V shed 3 bases and J shed 6 bases, with 10 bases lying between them. The germline V gene has CDR1 KGHDR and CDR2 SFDVKD. The CDR3 runs to 13 residues. Here the CDR3 DNA reads TGTGCCACCAGTGATCAGGCGCGTCAGACCCAGTACTTC. This translates into CATSDQARQTQYF.

V gene TRBV12-3 or TRBV12-4 combines with J gene TRBJ2-1; a weak D match, TRBD2 (5 bases). The CDR3 totals 13 residues. The V and J ends lost 1 base and 8 bases respectively, with 9 bases between them. Here the CDR3 reads CASSLGWRDEQFF. CDR3 coding DNA: TGTGCCAGCAGTTTAGGTTGGCGGGATGAGCAGTTCTTC.

This clonotype is a singleton in its sample. CDR3 amino acids: CASHSTNTGELFF. The CDR3 region has the DNA TGTGCCAGCCATTCTACGAACACCGGGGAGCTGTTTTTT. The rearrangement links TRBV18 to TRBJ2-2; the D is unclear. The CDR3 is 13 amino acids. Germline values: CDR1 KGHSH, CDR2 LQKENI. Trimming took off 8 bases at V and 0 bases at J, with 7 bases between the two ends.